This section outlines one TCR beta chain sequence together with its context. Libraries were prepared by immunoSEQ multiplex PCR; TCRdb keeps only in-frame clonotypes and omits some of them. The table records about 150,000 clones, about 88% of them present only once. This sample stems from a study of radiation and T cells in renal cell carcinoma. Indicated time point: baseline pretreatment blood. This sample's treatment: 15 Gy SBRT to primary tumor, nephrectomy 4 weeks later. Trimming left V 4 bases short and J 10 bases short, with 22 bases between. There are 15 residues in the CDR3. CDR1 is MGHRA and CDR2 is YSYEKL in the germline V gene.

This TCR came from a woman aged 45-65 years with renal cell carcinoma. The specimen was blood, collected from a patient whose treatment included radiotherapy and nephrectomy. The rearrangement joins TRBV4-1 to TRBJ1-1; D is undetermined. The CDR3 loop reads CASSRGRLEGVGAFF. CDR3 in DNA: TGCGCCAGCAGCCGAGGACGGTTGGAGGGTGTTGGAGCTTTCTTT.